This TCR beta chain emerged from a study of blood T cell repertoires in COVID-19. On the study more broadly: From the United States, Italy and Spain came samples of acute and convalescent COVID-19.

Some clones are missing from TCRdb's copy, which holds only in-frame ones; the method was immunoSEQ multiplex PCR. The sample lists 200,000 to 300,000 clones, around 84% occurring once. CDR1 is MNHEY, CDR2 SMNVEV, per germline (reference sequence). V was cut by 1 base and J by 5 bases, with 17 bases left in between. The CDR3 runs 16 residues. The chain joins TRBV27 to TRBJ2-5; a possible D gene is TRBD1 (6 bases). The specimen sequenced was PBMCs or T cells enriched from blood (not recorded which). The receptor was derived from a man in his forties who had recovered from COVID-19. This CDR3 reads CASSLLSGAFGETQYF. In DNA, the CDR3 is TGTGCCAGCAGTTTATTGTCAGGGGCGTTTGGGGAGACCCAGTACTTC.